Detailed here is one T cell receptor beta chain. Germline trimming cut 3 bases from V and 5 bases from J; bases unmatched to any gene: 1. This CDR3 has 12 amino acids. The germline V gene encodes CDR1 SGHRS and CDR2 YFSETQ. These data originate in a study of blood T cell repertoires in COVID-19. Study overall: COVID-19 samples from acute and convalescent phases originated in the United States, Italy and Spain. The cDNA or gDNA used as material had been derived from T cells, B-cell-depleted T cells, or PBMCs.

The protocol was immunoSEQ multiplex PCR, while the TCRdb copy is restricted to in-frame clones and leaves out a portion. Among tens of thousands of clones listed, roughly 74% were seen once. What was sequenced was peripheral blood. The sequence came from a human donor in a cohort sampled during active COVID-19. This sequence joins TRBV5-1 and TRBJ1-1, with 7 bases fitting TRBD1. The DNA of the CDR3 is TGCGCCAGCAGCTACAGGGGAACTGAAGCTTTCTTT. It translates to CASSYRGTEAFF.